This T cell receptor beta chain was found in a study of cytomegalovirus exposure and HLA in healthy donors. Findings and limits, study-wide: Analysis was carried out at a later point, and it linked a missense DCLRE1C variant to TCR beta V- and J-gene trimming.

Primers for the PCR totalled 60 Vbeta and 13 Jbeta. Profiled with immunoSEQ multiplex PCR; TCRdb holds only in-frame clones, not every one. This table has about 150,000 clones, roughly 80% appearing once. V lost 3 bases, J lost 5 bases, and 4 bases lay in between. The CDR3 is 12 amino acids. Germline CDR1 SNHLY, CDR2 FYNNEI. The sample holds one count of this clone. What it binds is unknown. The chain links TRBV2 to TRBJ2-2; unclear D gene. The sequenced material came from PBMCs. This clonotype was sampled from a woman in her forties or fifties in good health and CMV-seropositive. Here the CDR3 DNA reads TGTGCCAGCAGTGACTTAACCGGGGAGCTGTTTTTT. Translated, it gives CASSDLTGELFF. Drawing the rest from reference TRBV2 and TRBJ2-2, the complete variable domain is EPEVTQTPSHQVTQMGQEVILRCVPISNHLYFYWYRQILGQKVEFLVSFYNNEISEKSEIFDDQFSVERPDGSNFTLKIRSTKLEDSAMYFCASSDLTGELFFGEGSRLTVL.